Detailed here is one T cell receptor (beta chain). These data originate in a study of blood T cell repertoires in COVID-19. Turning to the study itself: Sample material is recorded as cDNA or gDNA derived from T cells, B-cell-depleted T cells, or PBMCs.

Assay used: immunoSEQ multiplex PCR; TCRdb lists only in-frame clones, some missing. Of about 400,000 clones listed, approximately 90% are singletons. The CDR3 totals 14 residues. The V gene's germline CDR1 is MNHNY and CDR2 SVGAGI (reference sequence). J lost 5 bases, V lost 7 bases, and 6 bases had no gene match. This chain connects TRBV6-6 to TRBJ2-2, with 8 bases aligning to TRBD1. The sequence was collected from a woman between 50 and 59 years old who had recovered from COVID-19. Material: PBMCs or T cells enriched from blood (not recorded which). DNA of the CDR3: TGTGCCAGCACCCCCACAGGGGGAACCGGGGAGCTGTTTTTT. As protein: CASTPTGGTGELFF.